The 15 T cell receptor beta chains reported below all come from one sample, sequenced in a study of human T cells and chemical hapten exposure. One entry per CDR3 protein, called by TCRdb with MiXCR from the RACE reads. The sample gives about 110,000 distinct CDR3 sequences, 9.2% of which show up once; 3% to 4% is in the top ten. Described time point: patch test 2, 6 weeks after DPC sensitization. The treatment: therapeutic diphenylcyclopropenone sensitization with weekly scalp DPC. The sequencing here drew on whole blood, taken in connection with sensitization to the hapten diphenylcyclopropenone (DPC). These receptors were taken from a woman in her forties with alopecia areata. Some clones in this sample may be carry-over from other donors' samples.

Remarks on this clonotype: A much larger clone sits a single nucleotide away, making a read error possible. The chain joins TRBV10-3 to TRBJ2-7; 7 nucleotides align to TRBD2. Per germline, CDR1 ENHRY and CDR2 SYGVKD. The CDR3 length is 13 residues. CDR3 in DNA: TGTGCCATCGGTGAGCGGGACGAAGGGGAGCAGTACTTC. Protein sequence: CAIGERDEGEQYF.

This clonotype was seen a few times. In DNA, the CDR3 is TGTGCCAGCAGAACCCGCGCAGCCTACGAGCAGTACTTC. This gives the protein CASRTRAAYEQYF. The chain employs TRBV5-5 and TRBJ2-7; D remains unclear. Trimming stripped 5 bases from V and 2 bases from J, with 11 bases between. The CDR3 runs to 13 residues. CDR1 SGHKS and CDR2 YYEKEE come from the germline V gene (reference sequence).

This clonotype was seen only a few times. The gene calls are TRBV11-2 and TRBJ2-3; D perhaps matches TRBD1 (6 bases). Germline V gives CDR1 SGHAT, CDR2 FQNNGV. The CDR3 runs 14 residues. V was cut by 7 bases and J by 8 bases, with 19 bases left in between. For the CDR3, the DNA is TGTGCCAGCACCCCGGAGACCTTCAGGGGTACGCAGTATTTT. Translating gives CASTPETFRGTQYF.

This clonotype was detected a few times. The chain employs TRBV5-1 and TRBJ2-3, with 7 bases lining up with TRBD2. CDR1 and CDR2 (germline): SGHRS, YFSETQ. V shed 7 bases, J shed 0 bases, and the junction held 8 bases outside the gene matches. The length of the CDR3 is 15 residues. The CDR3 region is CASRASGVSTDTQYF. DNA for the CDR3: TGCGCCAGCCGAGCGAGCGGGGTGAGCACAGATACGCAGTATTTT.

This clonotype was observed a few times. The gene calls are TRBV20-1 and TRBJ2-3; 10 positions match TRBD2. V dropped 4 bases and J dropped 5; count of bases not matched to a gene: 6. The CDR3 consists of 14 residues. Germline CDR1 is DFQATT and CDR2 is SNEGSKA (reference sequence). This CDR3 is CSATTSGAIDTQYF. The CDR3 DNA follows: TGCAGTGCTACAACTAGCGGGGCGATAGATACGCAGTATTTT.

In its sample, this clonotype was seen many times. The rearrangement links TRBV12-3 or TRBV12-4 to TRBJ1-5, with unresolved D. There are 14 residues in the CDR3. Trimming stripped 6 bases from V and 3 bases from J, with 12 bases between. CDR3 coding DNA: TGTGCCAGCAGCTTGAGTGGGGACAATCAGCCCCAGCATTTT. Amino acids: CASSLSGDNQPQHF.

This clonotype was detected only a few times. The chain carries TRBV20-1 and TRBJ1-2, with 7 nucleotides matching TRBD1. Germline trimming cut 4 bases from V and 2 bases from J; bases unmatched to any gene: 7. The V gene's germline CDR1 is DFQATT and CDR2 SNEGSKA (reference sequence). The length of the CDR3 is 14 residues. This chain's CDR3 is CSATPDRANYGYTF. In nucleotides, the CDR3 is TGCAGTGCTACCCCCGACAGGGCGAACTATGGCTACACCTTC.

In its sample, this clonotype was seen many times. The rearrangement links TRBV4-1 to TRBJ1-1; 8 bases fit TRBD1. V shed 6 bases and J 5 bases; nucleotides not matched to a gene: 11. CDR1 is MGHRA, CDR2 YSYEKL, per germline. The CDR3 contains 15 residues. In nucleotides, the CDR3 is TGCGCCAGCAGTCACATTGACAGGGGAGAGACTGAAGCTTTCTTT. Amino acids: CASSHIDRGETEAFF.

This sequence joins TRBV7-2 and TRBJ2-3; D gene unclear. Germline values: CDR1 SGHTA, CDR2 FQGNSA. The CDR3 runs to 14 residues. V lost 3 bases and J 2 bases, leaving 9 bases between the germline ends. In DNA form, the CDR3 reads TGTGCCAGCAGCTTGAGCAGCCACACAGATACGCAGTATTTT. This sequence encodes CASSLSSHTDTQYF. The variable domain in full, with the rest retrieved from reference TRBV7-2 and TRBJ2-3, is GAGVSQSPSNKVTEKGKDVELRCDPISGHTALYWYRQSLGQGLEFLIYFQGNSAPDKSGLPSDRFSAERTGGSVSTLTIQRTQQEDSAVYLCASSLSSHTDTQYFGPGTRLTVL.

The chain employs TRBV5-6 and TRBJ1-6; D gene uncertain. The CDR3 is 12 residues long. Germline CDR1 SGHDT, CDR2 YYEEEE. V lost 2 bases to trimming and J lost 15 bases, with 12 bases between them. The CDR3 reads CASSLNPEDLHF. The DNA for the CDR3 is TGTGCCAGCAGCTTAAACCCCGAAGACCTCCACTTT. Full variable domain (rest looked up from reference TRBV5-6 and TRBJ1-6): DAGVTQSPTHLIKTRGQQVTLRCSPKSGHDTVSWYQQALGQGPQFIFQYYEEEERQRGNFPDRFSGHQFPNYSSELNVNALLLGDSALYLCASSLNPEDLHFGNGTRLTVT.

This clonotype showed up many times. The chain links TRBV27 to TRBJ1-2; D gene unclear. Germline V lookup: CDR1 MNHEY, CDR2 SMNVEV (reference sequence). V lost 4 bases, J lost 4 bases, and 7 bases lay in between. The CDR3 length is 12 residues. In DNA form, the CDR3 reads TGTGCCAGCAGTTCCGTAGGCTATGGCTACACCTTC. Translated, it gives CASSSVGYGYTF.

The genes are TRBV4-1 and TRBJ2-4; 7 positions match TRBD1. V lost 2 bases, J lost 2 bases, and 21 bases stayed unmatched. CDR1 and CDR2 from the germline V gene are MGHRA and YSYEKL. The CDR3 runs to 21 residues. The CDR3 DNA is TGCGCCAGCAGCCAACAAGCTAGCCTACGTTCCGGGACAGTTACCAAAAACATTCAGTACTTC. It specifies CASSQQASLRSGTVTKNIQYF.

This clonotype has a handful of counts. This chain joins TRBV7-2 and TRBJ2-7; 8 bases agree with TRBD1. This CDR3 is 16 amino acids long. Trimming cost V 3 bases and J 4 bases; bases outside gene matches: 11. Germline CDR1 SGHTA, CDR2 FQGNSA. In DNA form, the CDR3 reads TGTGCCAGCAGCTTTCCTGGACAGGGTAGGGTTTACGAGCAGTACTTC. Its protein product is CASSFPGQGRVYEQYF.

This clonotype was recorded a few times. This CDR3 reads CASSYGLVEQYF. Here the CDR3 DNA reads TGTGCCAGCAGCTATGGACTTGTCGAGCAGTACTTC. This rearrangement joins TRBV7-2 to TRBJ2-7; tentative D call: TRBD2 (5 bases). CDR1 SGHTA and CDR2 FQGNSA come from the germline V gene. V lost 4 bases and J 6 bases, leaving 10 bases between the germline ends. This CDR3 region has 12 residues.

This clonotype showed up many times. The CDR3 spells CASSRQGQPQHF. Here the CDR3 DNA reads TGTGCCAGCAGCCGACAGGGGCAGCCCCAGCATTTT. The rearrangement uses TRBV7-2 and TRBJ1-5; 8 positions match TRBD1. Germline CDR1 reads SGHTA; CDR2 reads FQGNSA. V shed 5 bases and J 7 bases; nucleotides not matched to a gene: 1. The CDR3 extends over 12 amino acids.